One T cell receptor beta chain is described in this entry. Sequencing templates came from extracted RNA that was reverse transcribed into cDNA. Clones were sequenced by immunoSEQ multiplex PCR, and TCRdb holds only the in-frame ones, with some missing. The sample includes more than 200,000 clones, approximately 45% of them seen just once. Noted treatment: oral pan-JAK inhibitor, 5-10 mg twice daily. Trimming removed 3 bases from V and 7 bases from J, with 18 bases in between. The CDR3 loop spans 15 amino acids. The entry originates in a study of CD8+ T cells in alopecia areata. The clonotype was recovered from a human donor with alopecia areata. Sequenced material: CD4+ T cells sorted from blood, taken at approximately week 36, from a patient treated with tofacitinib. V and J are TRBV23-1 and TRBJ2-5, with D uncertain. TRBV23-1 is an ORF for which the function is uncertain. The CDR3 spells CASSHPLWSLWTQYF. The CDR3 coding sequence is TGCGCCAGCAGTCACCCCCTGTGGTCCTTATGGACCCAGTACTTC.